This TCR beta chain was obtained from a study of cytomegalovirus exposure and HLA in healthy donors. Overall study findings and caveats: The productive fraction for most TCR beta V segments was about 90% or about 30% in an earlier analysis. The authors enumerated some 170 TCR beta chains as linked to cytomegalovirus. For TCR beta chains, V- and J-gene trimming was later linked to a missense DCLRE1C variant.

The PCR employed 60 Vbeta primers together with 13 Jbeta primers. Data came from immunoSEQ multiplex PCR; TCRdb stores just in-frame clones and leaves some out. The sample shows about 140,000 clones, 75% to 90% of them seen only once. Regarding this clone: Its antigen is still unknown.

This sequence originates from a female donor in good health and CMV-seronegative. The sequencing input was PBMCs.

In DNA, the CDR3 is TGTGCCAGCTCATCCCCGGGACTAGCGGAGAGCTCCTACGAGCAGTACTTC. Its protein product is CASSSPGLAESSYEQYF. The chain links TRBV28 to TRBJ2-7, with 11 bases lining up with TRBD2. V shed 8 bases, J shed 0 bases, and the junction held 12 bases outside the gene matches. Germline V gene lookup returns CDR1 MDHEN and CDR2 SYDVKM. The length of the CDR3 is 17 residues.